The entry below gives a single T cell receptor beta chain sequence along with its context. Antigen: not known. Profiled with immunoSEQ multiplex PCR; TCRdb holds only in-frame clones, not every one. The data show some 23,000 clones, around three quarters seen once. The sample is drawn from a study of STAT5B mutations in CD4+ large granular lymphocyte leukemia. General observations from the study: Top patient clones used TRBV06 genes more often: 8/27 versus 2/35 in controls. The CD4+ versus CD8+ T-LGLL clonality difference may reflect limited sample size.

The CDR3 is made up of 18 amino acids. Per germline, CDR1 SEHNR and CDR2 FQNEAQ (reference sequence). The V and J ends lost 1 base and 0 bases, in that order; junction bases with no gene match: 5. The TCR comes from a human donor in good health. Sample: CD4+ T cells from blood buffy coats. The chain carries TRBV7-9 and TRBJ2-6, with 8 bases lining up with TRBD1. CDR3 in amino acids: CASSLVRGLLSGANVLTF. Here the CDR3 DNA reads TGTGCCAGCAGCTTAGTCAGGGGGCTTCTCTCTGGGGCCAACGTCCTGACTTTC.